Below, 12 T cell receptor beta chains from the same sample are listed, as sequenced in a study of T cells in Graves' hyperthyroidism and ophthalmopathy. Regions amplified from RNA transcripts were the TCR beta CDR3 regions. Carried out on the TCR CDR3, a first-round RT-PCR used the HTBI primer set. Each CDR3 protein gets one entry after TCRdb re-called the multiplex PCR reads with MiXCR. The table shows approximately 46,000 distinct CDR3 sequences, with approximately 50% occurring only once. Sequenced material: peripheral blood or thyroid tissue (not recorded which). These receptors all come from a woman aged 45-59 years with Graves' hyperthyroidism.

About this clonotype itself: Compared with germline, one end of the junction differs, possibly owing to a read error. This sequence joins TRBV2 and TRBJ2-6; 9 bases align to TRBD1. The germline gives CDR1 SNHLY, CDR2 FYNNEI. The CDR3 is 16 residues long. CDR3 protein: CASSEAAPGQGRPEAF. CDR3 sequence (DNA): TGTGCCAGCAGTGAAGCGGCGCCCGGACAGGGGAGGCCTGAAGCTTTC. Using reference TRBV2 and TRBJ2-6 for the parts outside the CDR3, the full variable domain is EPEVTQTPSHQVTQMGQEVILRCVPISNHLYFYWYRQILGQKVEFLVSFYNNEISEKSEIFDDQFSVERPDGSNFTLKIRSTKLEDSAMYFCASSEAAPGQGRPEAFGAGSRLTVL.

For this clonotype: With a much larger clone just one base away, this may be a read error. The chain uses TRBV19 and TRBJ2-7, with 10 nucleotides matching TRBD2. This CDR3 region has 14 residues. Germline V gene sequence: CDR1 LNHDA, CDR2 SQIVND (reference sequence). The CDR3 region is CTGEREGRPYEQYF. Here the CDR3 DNA reads TGTACCGGGGAGCGGGAGGGCCGTCCTTACGAGCAGTACTTC.

This chain connects TRBV15 to TRBJ2-7; D is perhaps TRBD1 or TRBD2 (7 bases each). The germline gives CDR1 LNHNV, CDR2 YYDKDF (reference sequence). V lost 3 bases and J lost 1, with 10 bases in between. This CDR3 contains 14 residues. The CDR3 here is CATSSQGGSYEQYF. The DNA of the CDR3 is TGTGCCACCAGCAGCCAGGGGGGGTCCTACGAGCAGTACTTC.

This clonotype was seen only once. The chain links TRBV29-1 to TRBJ2-3, with unresolved D. Per germline, CDR1 SQVTM and CDR2 ANQGSEA. V was trimmed by 4 bases and J by 4 bases, leaving 6 bases between them. CDR3 length: 11 residues. CDR3 DNA sequence: TGCAGCGTTGCGTCGGCAGATACGCAGTATTTT. This codes for CSVASADTQYF.

The V gene is TRBV7-3, the J gene TRBJ2-3; D is possibly TRBD1 or TRBD2 (5 bases each). Trimming shortened V by 0 bases and J by 2 bases, and 9 bases separated the two germline ends. The CDR3 extends over 15 amino acids. CDR1 is SGHTA and CDR2 is FQGTGA in the germline V gene. The CDR3 coding sequence is TGTGCCAGCAGCTTAACGGGGGTGCCCACAGATACGCAGTATTTT. Amino acid sequence: CASSLTGVPTDTQYF.

This clonotype has ten or more counts. The chain joins TRBV29-1 to TRBJ2-3, with D unresolved. Trimming shortened V by 6 bases and J by 6 bases, and 10 bases separated the two germline ends. Germline lookup yields CDR1 SQVTM and CDR2 ANQGSEA. The CDR3 spans 11 residues. Here the CDR3 reads CSVPTGDTQYF. The CDR3 DNA follows: TGCAGCGTGCCGACCGGGGATACGCAGTATTTT.

Notes on this clonotype: The limits of the CDR3 on the DNA are not certain, so only TCRdb's listed CDR3 is given. The chain uses TRBV25-1 and TRBJ1-2; the table's TRBD1 call for D was not verified on the DNA. Germline V gene lookup returns CDR1 MGHDK and CDR2 SYGVNS. The CDR3 spans 19 amino acids, including both terminal residues. CDR3: CDSSIYLCSVAWRGNGYTF.

This clonotype was detected many times. The chain has TRBV4-2 and TRBJ1-2; D not certain. The CDR3 sequence is 14 residues long. The germline gives CDR1 LGHNA, CDR2 YNFKEQ. Trimming cost V 1 base and J 8 bases, with 14 bases left between them. The CDR3 DNA reads as TGTGCCAGCAGCCAAGTCTCTCAGGAGGGCGGCTACACCTTC. It specifies CASSQVSQEGGYTF.

The chain has TRBV5-6 and TRBJ2-5; 10 positions match TRBD2. The CDR3 has 18 amino acids. Germline loops: CDR1 SGHDT, CDR2 YYEEEE. With 5 bases clipped from V and 5 bases from J, the junction kept 18 bases outside the gene matches. The CDR3 is CASSLQGRLAGARETQYF. For the CDR3, the DNA is TGTGCCAGCAGTTTACAGGGTCGGCTAGCGGGAGCACGGGAGACCCAGTACTTC.

The chain carries TRBV6-5 and TRBJ1-1, with D possibly matching TRBD1 (6 bases). CDR3 length equals 14 residues. The V end lost 0 bases, the J end lost 5 bases, and 10 bases lay between the germline ends. Per the germline V gene, CDR1 is MNHEY and CDR2 is SVGAGI. The CDR3, as DNA: TGTGCCAGCAGTTACTCAGGGAGGGGGACTGAAGCTTTCTTT. It yields the protein CASSYSGRGTEAFF.

This clonotype has ten or more counts. The V call is TRBV3-1, the J call TRBJ1-5; a possible D gene is TRBD1 (6 bases). Germline V gives CDR1 LGHDT, CDR2 YNNKEL (reference sequence). V lost 0 bases to trimming and J lost 9 bases, with 15 bases between them. This CDR3 is built from 15 residues. The CDR3 DNA follows: TGTGCCAGCAGCCAAGATACAACGGGGGCCAGGCCCCAGCATTTT. Its protein product is CASSQDTTGARPQHF. Filled out from reference TRBV3-1 and TRBJ1-5, the complete variable domain reads DTAVSQTPKYLVTQMGNDKSIKCEQNLGHDTMYWYKQDSKKFLKIMFSYNNKELIINETVPNRFSPKSPDKAHLNLHINSLELGDSAVYFCASSQDTTGARPQHFGDGTRLSIL.

This clonotype was counted once. The V and J genes are TRBV15 and TRBJ1-5; maybe TRBD1 (5 bases). Looked up from germline, CDR1 is LNHNV and CDR2 is YYDKDF (reference sequence). V lost 2 bases to trimming and J lost 6 bases, with 17 bases between them. The CDR3 sequence is 16 residues long. The CDR3 DNA reads as TGTGCCACCAGCAGACTATCCGGGACGAGGGGTCAGCCCCAGCATTTT. Protein product: CATSRLSGTRGQPQHF.